This T cell receptor beta chain was recovered during a study of T-cell memory formation after mild COVID-19. Constant-segment primers and 5'RACE yielded cDNA libraries for TCR alpha and TCR beta, each carrying sample barcodes and UMIs. A single record per CDR3 protein comes from TCRdb applying MiXCR to the 5' RACE reads. The sample consists of about 430,000 distinct CDR3 sequences, about 24% of them appearing once. Study-wide points: There was a balanced CD4/CD8 profile in clones contracting day 15 to 85, and later expanders leaned CD4+. Some responding clones appeared in pre-infection memory, suggesting cross-reactive memory joined.

The CDR3 spans 15 residues. Only a few counts were recorded for this clonotype. Its antigen is not identified. The sequence was obtained from an adult woman who had mild COVID-19 (a few samples of this study predate the infection). Cell type and time point are not known. The sequencing sample was made of PBMCs or a T cell subset sorted from them (not recorded which). The V gene is TRBV21-1, the J gene TRBJ2-5; the table assigns TRBD1, which was not confirmed against the DNA. TRBV21-1 is classified as a pseudogene. The chain's CDR3 is CASSNDPPGQETQYF. DNA of the CDR3: TGTGCCAGCAGCAATGACCCCCCGGGACAAGAGACCCAGTACTTC.